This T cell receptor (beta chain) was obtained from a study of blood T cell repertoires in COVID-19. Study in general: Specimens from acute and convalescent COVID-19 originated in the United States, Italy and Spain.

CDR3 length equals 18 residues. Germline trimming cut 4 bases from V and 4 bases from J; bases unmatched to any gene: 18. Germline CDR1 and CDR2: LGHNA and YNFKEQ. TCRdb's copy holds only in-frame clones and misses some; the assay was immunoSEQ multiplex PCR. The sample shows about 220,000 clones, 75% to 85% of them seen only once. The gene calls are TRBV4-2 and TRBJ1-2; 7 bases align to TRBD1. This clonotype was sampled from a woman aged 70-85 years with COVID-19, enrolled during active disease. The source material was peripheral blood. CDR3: CASSRDAGTAVFTYGYTF. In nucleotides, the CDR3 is TGTGCCAGCAGCCGGGACGCCGGGACAGCCGTTTTCACCTATGGCTACACCTTC.